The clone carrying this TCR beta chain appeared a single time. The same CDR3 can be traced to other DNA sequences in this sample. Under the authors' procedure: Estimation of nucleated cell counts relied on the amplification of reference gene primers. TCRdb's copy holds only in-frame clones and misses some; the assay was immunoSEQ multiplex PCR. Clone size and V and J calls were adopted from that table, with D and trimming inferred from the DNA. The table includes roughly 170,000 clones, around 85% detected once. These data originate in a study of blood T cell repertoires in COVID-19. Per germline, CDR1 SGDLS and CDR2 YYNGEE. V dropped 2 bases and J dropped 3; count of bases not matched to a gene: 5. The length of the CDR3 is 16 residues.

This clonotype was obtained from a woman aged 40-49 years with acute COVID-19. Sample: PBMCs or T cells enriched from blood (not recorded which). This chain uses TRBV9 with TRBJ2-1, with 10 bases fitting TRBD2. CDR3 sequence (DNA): TGTGCCAGCAGCGTTGTAGCGGGAGGTTTCTACAATGAGCAGTTCTTC. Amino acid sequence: CASSVVAGGFYNEQFF.